This TCR beta chain was documented in a study of T cell changes during pregnancy in multiple sclerosis (dated by TCRdb to between 2018 and 2021). Looking at the study overall: The study looked at changes in the T cell repertoire across pregnancy in women with multiple sclerosis.

This clone was observed a handful of times. The antigen it recognizes is unknown. No base quality information exists; no much larger clone differs at one position. Library prep was done by the immunoSEQ multiplex PCR assay. TCRdb holds this immuneACCESS table with in-frame rearrangements only. Some clones are missing; in checked studies, unresolved V genes explain under half, and the rest has no known cause. Here the sample has 85,000 to 100,000 clones; under 95% occur a single time. Around 0.93% of the sample comes from the top ten. A distance of 12 bases separates the germline ends of V and J, which lose 5 bases and 8 bases respectively. CDR1 and CDR2 are read off the germline V gene (reference sequence) as SEHNR and FQNEAQ. From the cysteine through the phenylalanine, the CDR3 covers 12 amino acids. Left in the record is the CDR3 DNA by itself, 36 bases read in frame from the first base.

This chain joins TRBV7-9 to TRBJ1-2; the D gene is not confidently resolved. The TCR sequence derives from a female donor with multiple sclerosis, enrolled in a pregnancy study. The material sequenced was peripheral blood, taken before pregnancy. CDR3 sequence: CASSVVVGGYTF. The bases are TGTGCCAGCAGCGTTGTCGTGGGCGGCTACACCTTC.